The rows below give T cell receptor beta chains drawn from one sample of a study of cytomegalovirus exposure and HLA in healthy donors. The method was immunoSEQ multiplex PCR; TCRdb's version includes in-frame clones alone and lacks a portion of them. The data show approximately 120,000 clones, with 75% to 85% seen just once and approximately 10% held by the top ten. Specimen: PBMCs. The receptors derive from a young man in good health and CMV-seropositive. CDR3s include the opening cysteine and the closing phenylalanine or tryptophan. The D gene is left open where the match is weak. Rows may omit the clone size; those that give it use once, few, many or a size class.

>NA|TRBV6-1|TRBJ1-2|NA
TGTGCCAGCTCTACAGGTCGCGGCTACACCTTC
CASSTGRGYTF
>NA|TRBV5-8|TRBJ1-2|TRBD1
TGTGCCAGCAGCTTGGAACAGGGGATGGGCGGCTACACCTTC
CASSLEQGMGGYTF
>few|TRBV29-1|TRBJ1-4|TRBD1
TGCAGCGTTGGCGGACAGGCAACTAATGAAAAACTGTTTTTT
CSVGGQATNEKLFF
>NA|TRBV29-1|TRBJ1-2|NA
TGCAGCGTTGAAGATACAGGGAGCTATGGCTACACCTTC
CSVEDTGSYGYTF
>NA|TRBV19|TRBJ1-2|TRBD1
TGTGCCAGTAGTGCCCAGGGACAGAACTATGGCTACACCTTC
CASSAQGQNYGYTF
>few|TRBV11-2|TRBJ1-1|TRBD1
TGTGCCAGCAGCTTATTACGGACAGGATTGAACACTGAAGCTTTCTTT
CASSLLRTGLNTEAFF
>NA|TRBV6-5|TRBJ1-6|NA
TGTGCCAGCCAGGACAGCGGAGGTTCACCCCTCCACTTT
CASQDSGGSPLHF
>NA|TRBV29-1|TRBJ1-1|NA
TGCAGCCTTAGGAAGGGGCGAGGAAACACTGAAGCTTTCTTT
CSLRKGRGNTEAFF
>NA|TRBV5-1|TRBJ1-2|TRBD1
TGCGCCAGCAGCCGGAATGAGGGGGCCGTCAACTATGGCTACACCTTC
CASSRNEGAVNYGYTF
>NA|TRBV29-1|TRBJ2-2|NA
TGCAGCGTTGTCGGGTCCACAAACACCGGGGAGCTGTTTTTT
CSVVGSTNTGELFF
>NA|TRBV7-7|TRBJ2-1|NA
TGTGCCAGCAGCTTAGCGCTCTCGGGATACAATGAGCAGTTCTTC
CASSLALSGYNEQFF
>once|TRBV6-5|TRBJ1-2|TRBD1
TGTGCCAGCACTGCTCAGGGGGCAGACTATGGCTACACCTTC
CASTAQGADYGYTF
>NA|TRBV28|TRBJ1-2|NA
TGTGCCAGCAGTCCCATCGAGGAATTGATCACCTTC
CASSPIEELITF
>NA|TRBV19|TRBJ2-1|TRBD1
TGTGCCAGTAGTGCCGACCCGGGACAGGGGGCGAATGAGCAGTTCTTC
CASSADPGQGANEQFF
>NA|TRBV4-1|TRBJ1-2|TRBD1
TGCGCCAGCAGCCCGGGACAGGGGAACTATGGCTACACCTTC
CASSPGQGNYGYTF
>once|TRBV30|TRBJ2-7|NA
TGTGCCTGGACCCTAGGACTGGGAGTTTCCTACGAGCAGTACTTC
CAWTLGLGVSYEQYF
>NA|TRBV29-1|TRBJ2-7|TRBD1
TGCAGCGTTGAAGGGCAGGGGGCTTCCTACGAGCAGTACTTC
CSVEGQGASYEQYF
>NA|TRBV7-2|TRBJ2-3|NA
TGTGCCAGCAGCTTGTCTAGCCCGCCCAGGCAGTATTTT
CASSLSSPPRQYF
>NA|TRBV2|TRBJ2-7|NA
TGTGCCAGCACCACATCCTACGAGCAGTACTTC
CASTTSYEQYF
>NA|TRBV13|TRBJ2-7|NA
TGTGCCAGCAGCCTACCAGGGACACGGGAACACGAGCAGTACTTC
CASSLPGTREHEQYF